These 3 T cell receptor beta chains originate from one sample sequenced in a study of cytotoxic CD8 clonotypes in ibrutinib-treated CLL. Sequencing was performed with immunoSEQ multiplex PCR; in TCRdb, only in-frame clones are kept and a portion is missing. Of around 140,000 clones detected, roughly 77% appear once; the ten largest clones hold around a quarter. The sample consisted of PBMCs, taken after 12 months of ibrutinib treatment. Receptors were obtained from a human donor with chronic lymphocytic leukemia.

The J gene is TRBJ2-1, the V gene TRBV30, with 10 bases matching TRBD1. CDR3 length equals 14 residues. V lost 4 bases, J lost 5 bases, and 5 bases stayed unmatched. Germline assignment: CDR1 GTSNPN and CDR2 SVGIG (reference sequence). CDR3 DNA sequence: TGTGCCTGGACTAGACAGGGGGCGAACAATGAGCAGTTCTTC. This codes for CAWTRQGANNEQFF.

J is TRBJ1-5 and V is TRBV5-1, with a weak D call TRBD1 (5 bases). The CDR3 covers 15 residues. V lost 0 bases and J lost 0, with 7 bases in between. Germline V gives CDR1 SGHRS, CDR2 YFSETQ. CDR3 region: CASSLGDPSNQPQHF. CDR3 sequence (DNA): TGCGCCAGCAGCTTGGGGGACCCTAGCAATCAGCCCCAGCATTTT.

This clone was detected once. The rearrangement joins TRBV18 to TRBJ1-1, with 9 bases aligning to TRBD1. This CDR3 contains 19 residues. J lost 0 bases, V lost 0 bases, and 11 bases had no gene match. Germline values: CDR1 KGHSH, CDR2 LQKENI. CDR3 amino acids: CASSPPQGTGIPMNTEAFF. Written as DNA, the CDR3 is TGTGCCAGCTCACCACCGCAGGGGACAGGGATTCCAATGAACACTGAAGCTTTCTTT.